What follows are 25 T cell receptor beta chains derived from one specimen sequenced in a study of CD8 T cells in Susac syndrome. Random hexamers were used to reverse transcribe roughly 0.5 to 1 ug of RNA. One entry per CDR3 protein, called by TCRdb with MiXCR from the immunoSEQ multiplex PCR reads. Counted here are 150,000 to 160,000 distinct CDR3 sequences, over 95% occurring once; the ten biggest clones make up around 0.15%. Material for sequencing was CD8+ T cells from PBMCs. All receptors come from a human donor with multiple sclerosis.

This clonotype was detected once. The chain recombines TRBV6-6 with TRBJ1-2, with TRBD1 as a possible D gene (5 bases). The germline V gene encodes CDR1 MNHNY and CDR2 SVGAGI (reference sequence). Trimming pared 0 bases from V and 4 bases from J, leaving 15 bases between. This CDR3 has 16 residues. As DNA, the CDR3 is TGTGCCAGCAGTTACTCTATCTCGGGGACGGTCTATGGCTACACCTTC. It encodes CASSYSISGTVYGYTF.

The J gene is TRBJ1-2, the V gene TRBV14; D perhaps matches TRBD1 (5 bases). This CDR3 has 15 amino acids. The V gene lost 5 bases and the J gene lost 5 bases, with 18 bases spanning the gap. CDR1 and CDR2 (germline): SGHDN, FVKESK. The CDR3 protein is CASSLPGTVSYGYTF. CDR3 nucleotides: TGTGCCAGCAGCTTACCCGGGACGGTTAGTTATGGCTACACCTTC.

The V and J genes are TRBV5-1 and TRBJ2-1; 9 bases agree with TRBD1. The CDR3 consists of 16 residues. CDR1 and CDR2 from the germline V gene are SGHRS and YFSETQ. J lost 9 bases, V lost 4 bases, and 14 bases had no gene match. The CDR3 coding sequence is TGCGCCAGCAGCCCGTGGACAGGGGACCCTAAGAGTGAGCAGTTCTTC. It translates to CASSPWTGDPKSEQFF.

This chain uses TRBV29-1 with TRBJ1-2; tentative D call: TRBD1 (5 bases). There are 15 residues in the CDR3. The germline CDR1 and CDR2 sequences are SQVTM and ANQGSEA. Trimming left V 2 bases short and J 1 base short, with 14 bases between. CDR3 sequence: CSVELTEDYNYGYTF. The CDR3 DNA reads TGCAGCGTTGAATTGACAGAAGATTATAACTATGGCTACACCTTC.

The chain recombines TRBV27 with TRBJ2-7, with TRBD1 matching over 10 bases. J was trimmed by 4 bases and V by 0 bases; bases with no gene match: 6. CDR1 MNHEY and CDR2 SMNVEV come from the germline V gene (reference sequence). The CDR3 is made up of 16 amino acids. For the CDR3, the DNA is TGTGCCAGCAGTTTATCCCAACCGGGACAGGGGTACGAGCAGTACGTC. It encodes CASSLSQPGQGYEQYV.

V and J are TRBV5-1 and TRBJ1-1; D is unresolved. Germline CDR1 reads SGHRS; CDR2 reads YFSETQ. Trimming removed 6 bases at V and 1 base at J, with 10 bases between. The length of the CDR3 is 13 residues. In nucleotides, the CDR3 is TGCGCCAGCAAACCCGGCTCGAACACTGAAGCTTTCTTT. It is translated as CASKPGSNTEAFF.

The chain couples TRBV6-5 to TRBJ2-7, with a tentative D call TRBD2 (6 bases). Germline CDR1 MNHEY, CDR2 SVGAGI. V was pared by 7 bases and J by 7 bases, with 17 bases between. CDR3 length: 13 amino acids. The CDR3 coding sequence is TGTGCCAGCACTAAGACACCCGGAGGGGAGCAGTACGTC. Its protein is CASTKTPGGEQYV.

The chain employs TRBV3-1 and TRBJ2-7; possibly TRBD1 for D (5 bases). V was clipped by 4 bases and J by 3 bases, with 16 bases between them. The CDR3 is 15 residues long. Germline assignment: CDR1 LGHDT and CDR2 YNNKEL (reference sequence). The chain's CDR3 is CASSPGLGPNYEQYV. DNA of the CDR3: TGTGCCAGCAGCCCCGGTCTGGGGCCGAACTACGAGCAGTACGTC.

V is TRBV4-2 and J is TRBJ2-1; D possibly corresponds to TRBD2 (6 bases). Trimming removed 8 bases at V and 4 bases at J, with 12 bases between. Germline V gene lookup returns CDR1 LGHNA and CDR2 YNFKEQ. The CDR3 is made up of 13 amino acids. CDR3 sequence reads: CASRDSDYNEQFF. DNA of the CDR3: TGTGCCAGCCGGGACTCAGATTACAATGAGCAGTTCTTC.

This chain uses TRBV21-1 with TRBJ1-2. TRBV21-1 is classified as a pseudogene. This CDR3 has 12 amino acids. The CDR3 loop reads CASSKVTYGYTF. In nucleotides, the CDR3 is TGTGCCAGCAGCAAAGTTACTTATGGCTACACCTTC.

CDR3 sequence reads: CASSAPFGVGNEQFF. For the CDR3, the DNA is TGTGCCAGCAGCGCTCCCTTCGGGGTGGGAAATGAGCAGTTCTTC. This chain connects TRBV9 to TRBJ2-1; tentatively, D is TRBD2 (5 bases). In germline, CDR1 is SGDLS, CDR2 YYNGEE. This CDR3 region has 15 residues. With 3 bases removed from V and 7 bases from J, the gap between germline ends came to 17 bases.

The rearrangement links TRBV9 to TRBJ2-3; 8 bases are a match to TRBD2. Per the germline V gene, CDR1 is SGDLS and CDR2 is YYNGEE. This CDR3 spans 16 amino acids. Losses at the gene ends were 3 bases for V and 2 bases for J; bases not matched to a gene: 8. The CDR3 bases are TGTGCCAGCAGCGCGGGAATAGCGGGGACCACAGATACGCAGTATTTT. Protein: CASSAGIAGTTDTQYF.

The chain couples TRBV27 to TRBJ2-1; no clear D. Germline V gene sequence: CDR1 MNHEY, CDR2 SMNVEV (reference sequence). V shed 2 bases and J shed 10 bases, with 15 bases lying between them. CDR3 size: 14 residues. CDR3 bases: TGTGCCAGCAGTTTAACGCTGTCTGGGAACGAGCAGTTCTTC. It specifies CASSLTLSGNEQFF.

In its sample, this clonotype was seen a few times. V is TRBV5-1 and J is TRBJ1-1; maybe TRBD1 (6 bases). Germline V lookup: CDR1 SGHRS, CDR2 YFSETQ. V was trimmed by 4 bases and J by 1 base, leaving 11 bases between them. This CDR3 has 14 residues. CDR3 DNA sequence: TGCGCCAGCAGCCGTGGGGGCACGAACACTGAAGCTTTCTTT. Translated: CASSRGGTNTEAFF.

The chain combines TRBV13 with TRBJ2-5; the match to TRBD2 covers 8 bases. The CDR3 is 16 residues long. The J segment lost 2 bases and the V segment lost 5 bases, leaving 10 bases of the junction unmatched. Germline-derived CDR1 and CDR2 are PRHDT and FYEKMQ (reference sequence). CDR3 sequence: CASSLPEAGGQETQYF. CDR3 nucleotides: TGTGCCAGCAGCCTCCCCGAGGCGGGGGGACAAGAGACCCAGTACTTC.

The chain couples TRBV12-3 or TRBV12-4 to TRBJ2-5, with D tentatively TRBD1 or TRBD2 (5 bases each). The CDR3 length is 13 residues. Trimming took 5 bases from V and 5 from J, leaving 12 bases between them. CDR3 coding DNA: TGTGCCAGCAGTAACGGGGCGCGGGAGACCCAGTACTTC. As protein: CASSNGARETQYF.

CDR3 DNA: TGTGCCAGTAGTATTTCTGAGAACACTGAAGCTTTCTTT. Protein: CASSISENTEAFF. The chain employs TRBV19 and TRBJ1-1; D is unclear. This CDR3 spans 13 amino acids. V was trimmed by 3 bases and J by 1 base, leaving 6 bases between them. Germline lookup yields CDR1 LNHDA and CDR2 SQIVND (reference sequence).

This rearrangement joins TRBV7-2 to TRBJ2-1; D gene uncertain. The germline V gene encodes CDR1 SGHTA and CDR2 FQGNSA. The CDR3 totals 14 residues. Trimming cost V 2 bases and J 8 bases, with 13 bases left between them. Here the CDR3 reads CASSLLWGGDEQFF. The CDR3 DNA follows: TGTGCCAGCAGCTTACTTTGGGGTGGAGATGAGCAGTTCTTC.

The rearrangement uses TRBV7-9 and TRBJ2-1; 8 bases agree with TRBD1. This CDR3 is built from 16 residues. CDR1 SEHNR and CDR2 FQNEAQ come from the germline V gene (reference sequence). After removal of 4 bases from V and 6 bases from J, the junction contained 11 bases not matched to a gene. CDR3 protein: CASSSPLGQGRNEQFF. CDR3 DNA: TGTGCCAGCAGCTCCCCCCTCGGACAGGGCCGCAATGAGCAGTTCTTC.

The CDR3 is CAWTSSIAREQYF. CDR3 bases: TGTGCCTGGACTTCGAGTATCGCACGGGAGCAGTACTTC. The chain couples TRBV30 to TRBJ2-7; unclear D gene. The CDR3 has 13 amino acids. CDR1 is GTSNPN, CDR2 SVGIG, per germline (reference sequence). Trimming pared 4 bases from V and 7 bases from J, leaving 17 bases between.

This chain connects TRBV7-9 to TRBJ2-7; tentative D call: TRBD1 (6 bases). V gave up 6 bases and J gave up 7 bases, with 13 bases separating them. CDR1 and CDR2 (germline): SEHNR, FQNEAQ (reference sequence). CDR3 length: 12 amino acids. This CDR3 reads CASSLTGGEQYF. Written as DNA, the CDR3 is TGTGCCAGCAGTTTGACAGGCGGAGAGCAGTACTTC.

The chain recombines TRBV19 with TRBJ1-2, with TRBD1 identical over 7 bases. V lost 8 bases to trimming and J lost 3 bases; unmatched junction nucleotides: 6. This CDR3 has 13 residues. Germline CDR1 and CDR2: LNHDA and SQIVND (reference sequence). CDR3 in amino acids: CASFDRADYGYTF. As DNA, the CDR3 is TGTGCCAGTTTTGACAGGGCTGACTATGGCTACACCTTC.

This chain uses TRBV29-1 with TRBJ1-2; TRBD1 is a possible D gene (5 bases). The CDR3 is made up of 14 amino acids. Trimming removed 4 bases from V and 3 bases from J, with 15 bases in between. Looked up from germline, CDR1 is SQVTM and CDR2 is ANQGSEA. The CDR3 DNA follows: TGCAGCGTTGTACGTGGGACGAGGGACTATGGCTACACCTTC. It translates to CSVVRGTRDYGYTF.

The CDR3 loop reads CASSLSRSSTDTQYF. The CDR3 DNA is TGTGCCAGCAGTTTATCCCGCTCTAGCACAGATACGCAGTATTTT. The chain combines TRBV27 with TRBJ2-3, with no clear D. Germline V gives CDR1 MNHEY, CDR2 SMNVEV (reference sequence). CDR3 length: 15 amino acids. V lost 0 bases and J lost 0, with 7 bases in between.

This chain uses TRBV7-3 with TRBJ2-1, with D possibly TRBD1 on 5 matching bases. The length of the CDR3 is 15 residues. Trimming shortened V by 2 bases and J by 8 bases, and 16 bases separated the two germline ends. Germline V CDR1 and CDR2: SGHTA, FQGTGA. This CDR3 reads CASSLFSGQGDEQFF. For the CDR3, the DNA is TGTGCCAGCAGCTTATTCTCTGGCCAGGGTGATGAGCAGTTCTTC.